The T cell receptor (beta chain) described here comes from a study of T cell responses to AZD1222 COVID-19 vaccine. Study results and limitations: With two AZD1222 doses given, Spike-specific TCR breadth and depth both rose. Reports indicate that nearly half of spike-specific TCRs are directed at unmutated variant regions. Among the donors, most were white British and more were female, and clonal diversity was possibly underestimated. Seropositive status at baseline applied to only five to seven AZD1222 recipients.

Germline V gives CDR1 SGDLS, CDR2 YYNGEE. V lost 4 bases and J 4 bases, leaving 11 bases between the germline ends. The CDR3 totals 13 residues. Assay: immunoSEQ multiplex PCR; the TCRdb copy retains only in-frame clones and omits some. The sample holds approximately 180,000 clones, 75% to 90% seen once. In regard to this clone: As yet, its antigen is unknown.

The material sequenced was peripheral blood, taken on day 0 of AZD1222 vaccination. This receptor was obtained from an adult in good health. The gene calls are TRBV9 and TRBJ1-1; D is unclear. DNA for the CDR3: TGTGCCAGCAGCTCTTCAGGACTCACTGAAGCTTTCTTT. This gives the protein CASSSSGLTEAFF.